Sequencing of this T cell receptor (beta chain) was carried out in a study of blood T cell repertoires in COVID-19. Patients from Seattle were sampled longitudinally, starting during active infection. The method was immunoSEQ multiplex PCR; TCRdb's version includes in-frame clones alone and lacks a portion of them. This sample has approximately 330,000 clones, with approximately 86% found just once. The ends were cut back, 9 bases at V and 3 bases at J, with 14 bases in the middle. CDR3 length: 13 amino acids. Germline CDR1 SNHLY, CDR2 FYNNEI. The sequenced material came from peripheral blood. This TCR derives from a man aged 25-40 years with COVID-19, enrolled during active disease. The rearrangement uses TRBV2 and TRBJ2-5; tentatively, D is TRBD1 (6 bases). DNA of the CDR3: TGTGCCAGTTCCGTTGAGGGGGAAGAGACCCAGTACTTC. Protein product: CASSVEGEETQYF.